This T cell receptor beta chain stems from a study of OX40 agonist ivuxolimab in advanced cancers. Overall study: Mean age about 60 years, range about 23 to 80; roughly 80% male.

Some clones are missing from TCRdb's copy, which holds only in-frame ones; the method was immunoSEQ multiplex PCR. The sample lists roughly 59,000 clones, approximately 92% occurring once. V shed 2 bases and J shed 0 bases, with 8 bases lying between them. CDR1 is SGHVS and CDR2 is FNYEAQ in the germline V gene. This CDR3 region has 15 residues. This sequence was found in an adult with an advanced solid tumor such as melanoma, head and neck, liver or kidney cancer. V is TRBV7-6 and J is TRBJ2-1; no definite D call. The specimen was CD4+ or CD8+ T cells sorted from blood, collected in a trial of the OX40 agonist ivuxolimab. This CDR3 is CASSLWVDSYNEQFF. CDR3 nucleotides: TGTGCCAGCAGCTTATGGGTCGACTCCTACAATGAGCAGTTCTTC.